The present T cell receptor (beta chain) was sequenced within a study of vaccination and CD4 T cells after COVID-19. About the study: The study enrolled six male and four female convalescents, two of whom were Hispanic. Convalescent patients gave post-COVID blood a median about 95 days post-diagnosis, range 35 to 161. Control cultures, each given a CEFX pool, an HIV-1 Nef pool, or no peptide, were included. Study-wide points: It was found that, in convalescent patients, 304 of 307 vaccine-specific clones were spike mono-reactive.

This CDR3 comprises 17 residues. Trimming stripped 1 base from V and 4 bases from J, with 14 bases between. Germline-derived CDR1 and CDR2 are MNHNS and SASEGT. Points on this clonotype: Its antigen is currently unknown.

Oncomine TCR Beta short-read sequencing was applied to DNA from cultured CD4+ T cells. TCRdb itself ran the PCR reads through MiXCR, one entry per CDR3 protein. The data hold 15,000 to 20,000 distinct CDR3 sequences, with approximately 48% observed a single time. Indicated treatment: approximately nine-day PBMC culture with coronavirus spike peptide pools or control peptides (ViraFEST assay). Source: CD4+ T cells from blood, cultured in vitro, taken after SARS-CoV-2 vaccination. This sequence originates from a human donor who had recovered from COVID-19. This chain links TRBV6-1 with TRBJ1-6; D gene unclear. The CDR3, as DNA: TGTGCCAGCAGTGAAGTAATGGGAGACACATATAATTCACCCCTCCACTTT. Encoded protein: CASSEVMGDTYNSPLHF.